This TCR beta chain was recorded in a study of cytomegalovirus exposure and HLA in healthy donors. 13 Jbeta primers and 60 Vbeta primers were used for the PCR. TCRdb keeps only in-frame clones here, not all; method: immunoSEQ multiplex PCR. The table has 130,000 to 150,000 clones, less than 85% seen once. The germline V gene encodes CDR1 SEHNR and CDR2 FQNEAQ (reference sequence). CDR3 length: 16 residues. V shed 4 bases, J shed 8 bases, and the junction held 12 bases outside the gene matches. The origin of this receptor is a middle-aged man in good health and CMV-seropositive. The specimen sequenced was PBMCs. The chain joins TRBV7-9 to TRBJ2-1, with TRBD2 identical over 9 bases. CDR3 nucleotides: TGTGCCAGCAGCTACCAGGGACTAGCCAAGGACTATGAGCAGTTCTTC. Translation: CASSYQGLAKDYEQFF.